Listed below are T cell receptor beta chains from one sample, sequenced in a study of blood T cell repertoires in COVID-19. Using immunoSEQ multiplex PCR, the repertoire was profiled, and TCRdb retains in-frame clones only, with some absent. Among some 57,000 clones listed, 91% were seen once. Sequenced input: peripheral blood. Receptors originate from a man aged 50-60 years with active COVID-19. The CDR3 runs from the conserved cysteine through the conserved F or W. D genes are given only for firm matches. Clone size is stated in some rows and not others, as once, few, many or a class when expanded.

V: TRBV4-1; size: few; J: TRBJ2-1; D: TRBD2; CDR3: CASSPGLAGENEQFF; DNA: TGCGCCAGCAGCCCGGGACTAGCGGGAGAAAATGAGCAGTTCTTC
V: TRBV27; size: -; J: TRBJ2-1; D: TRBD2; CDR3: CASRRAGGPGNEQFF; DNA: TGTGCCAGTCGCCGAGCGGGGGGGCCGGGGAATGAGCAGTTCTTC
V: TRBV6-5; size: once; J: TRBJ1-5; D: TRBD1; CDR3: CASSLNRDRVFPQHF; DNA: TGTGCCAGCAGTCTAAACCGGGACAGGGTTTTTCCCCAGCATTTT
V: TRBV10-2; size: -; J: TRBJ2-7; D: -; CDR3: CASSELRGARHEQYF; DNA: TGCGCCAGCAGTGAGCTCCGGGGGGCGCGTCACGAGCAGTACTTC
V: TRBV4-1; size: -; J: TRBJ1-5; D: TRBD1; CDR3: CASSQGQQGDLNQPQHF; DNA: TGCGCCAGCAGCCAAGGCCAACAGGGGGATCTTAATCAGCCCCAGCATTTT
V: TRBV18; size: -; J: TRBJ2-2; D: -; CDR3: CASSYAAGQNTGELFF; DNA: TGTGCCAGCTCCTACGCAGCCGGACAAAACACCGGGGAGCTGTTTTTT
V: TRBV12-3/TRBV12-4; size: -; J: TRBJ2-7; D: -; CDR3: CASRGELYEQYF; DNA: TGTGCCAGCAGGGGTGAACTATACGAGCAGTACTTC
V: TRBV14; size: -; J: TRBJ2-7; D: TRBD2; CDR3: CASSQGLANYEQYF; DNA: TGTGCCAGCAGCCAAGGACTAGCGAACTACGAGCAGTACTTC
V: TRBV5-6; size: -; J: TRBJ1-6; D: -; CDR3: CASSSLGGSNNSPLHF; DNA: TGTGCCAGCAGCTCCCTCGGGGGGAGTAATAATTCACCCCTCCACTTT
V: TRBV27; size: -; J: TRBJ1-2; D: -; CDR3: CASSQAWGYTF; DNA: TGTGCCAGCAGCCAAGCCTGGGGCTACACCTTC
V: TRBV7-9; size: -; J: TRBJ2-5; D: -; CDR3: CASSATSREETQYF; DNA: TGTGCCAGCAGCGCCACGTCTCGGGAAGAGACCCAGTACTTC